This entry features one T cell receptor beta chain sequence. The data derive from a study of blood T cell repertoires in COVID-19. About the research overall: The analysed material was cDNA or gDNA that came from T cells, B-cell-depleted T cells, or PBMCs.

Participants reported their clinical history, and cohort assignment relied on those reports. Germline CDR1 and CDR2: MGHRA and YSYEKL. V lost 1 base to trimming and J lost 7 bases, with 8 bases between them. CDR3 length equals 13 residues. TCRdb's copy holds only in-frame clones and misses some; the assay was immunoSEQ multiplex PCR. The table lists about 480,000 clones, 88% of them singletons, with over 1.5% in the top ten. This sequence originates from a woman in her thirties or forties who had recovered from COVID-19. This chain joins TRBV4-1 and TRBJ2-1; D not resolved. The sample comprised PBMCs or T cells enriched from blood (not recorded which). CDR3 sequence: CASSQVDFNEQFF. Here the CDR3 DNA reads TGCGCCAGCAGCCAAGTAGATTTTAATGAGCAGTTCTTC.